This TCR beta chain was sequenced in a study of cytomegalovirus exposure and HLA in healthy donors. V shed 3 bases and J shed 5 bases, with 10 bases lying between them. CDR3 length: 13 residues. Looked up from germline, CDR1 is SGDLS and CDR2 is YYNGEE. Primers: 60 Vbeta forward and 13 Jbeta reverse. Assay: immunoSEQ multiplex PCR; the TCRdb copy retains only in-frame clones and omits some. The sample has 200,000 or so clones; the top ten hold about 1%. The receptor's source is a girl aged 2 to 10 in good health and CMV-seropositive. The chain links TRBV9 to TRBJ2-3; D perhaps matches TRBD1 (6 bases). Sequencing was performed on PBMCs. The CDR3 DNA follows: TGTGCCAGCAGCGAGGGGGATCAAGATACGCAGTATTTT. It translates to CASSEGDQDTQYF.